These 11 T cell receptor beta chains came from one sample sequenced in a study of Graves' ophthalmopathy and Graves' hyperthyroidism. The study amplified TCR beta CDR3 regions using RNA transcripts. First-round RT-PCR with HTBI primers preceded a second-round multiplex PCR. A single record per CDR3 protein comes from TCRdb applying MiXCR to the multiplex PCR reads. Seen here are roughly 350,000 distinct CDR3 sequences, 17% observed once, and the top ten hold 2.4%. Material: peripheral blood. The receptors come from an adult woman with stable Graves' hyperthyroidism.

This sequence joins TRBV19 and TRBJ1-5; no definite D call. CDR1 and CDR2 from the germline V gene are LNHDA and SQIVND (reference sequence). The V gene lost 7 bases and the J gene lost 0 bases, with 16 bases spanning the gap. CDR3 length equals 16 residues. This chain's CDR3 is CASTPLGGYSNQPQHF. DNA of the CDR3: TGTGCCAGTACTCCCCTGGGTGGTTATAGCAATCAGCCCCAGCATTTT.

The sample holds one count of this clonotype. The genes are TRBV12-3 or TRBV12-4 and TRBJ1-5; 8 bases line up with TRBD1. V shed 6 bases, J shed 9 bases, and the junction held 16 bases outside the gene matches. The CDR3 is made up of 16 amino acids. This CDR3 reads CASRPTGTGNLSPQHF. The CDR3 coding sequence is TGTGCCAGCAGGCCGACCGGGACAGGAAATTTATCGCCCCAGCATTTT.

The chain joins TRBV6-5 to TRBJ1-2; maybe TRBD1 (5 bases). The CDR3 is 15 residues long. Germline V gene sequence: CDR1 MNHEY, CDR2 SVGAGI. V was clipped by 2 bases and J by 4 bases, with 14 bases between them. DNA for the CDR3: TGTGCCAGCAGTTACGCGGGGGAACCTTCCTATGGCTACACCTTC. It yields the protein CASSYAGEPSYGYTF.

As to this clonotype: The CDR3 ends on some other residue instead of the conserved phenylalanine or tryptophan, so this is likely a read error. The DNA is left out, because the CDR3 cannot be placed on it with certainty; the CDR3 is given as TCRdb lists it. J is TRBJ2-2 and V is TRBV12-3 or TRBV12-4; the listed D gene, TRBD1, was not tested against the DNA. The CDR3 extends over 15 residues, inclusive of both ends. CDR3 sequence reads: CASSPRTGNTGELCL.

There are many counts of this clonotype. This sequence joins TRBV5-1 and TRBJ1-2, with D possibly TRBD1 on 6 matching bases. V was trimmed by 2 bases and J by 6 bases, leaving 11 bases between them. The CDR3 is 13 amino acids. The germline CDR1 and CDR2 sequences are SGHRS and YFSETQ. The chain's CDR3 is CASSFPAGDGYTF. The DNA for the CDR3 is TGCGCCAGCAGCTTCCCTGCAGGGGATGGCTACACCTTC.

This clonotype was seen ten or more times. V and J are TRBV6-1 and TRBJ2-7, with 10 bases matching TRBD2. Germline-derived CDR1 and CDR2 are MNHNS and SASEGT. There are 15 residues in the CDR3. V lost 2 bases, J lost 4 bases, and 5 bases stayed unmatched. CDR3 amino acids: CASSETGTSAYEQYF. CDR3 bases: TGTGCCAGCAGTGAAACCGGGACTAGCGCTTACGAGCAGTACTTC.

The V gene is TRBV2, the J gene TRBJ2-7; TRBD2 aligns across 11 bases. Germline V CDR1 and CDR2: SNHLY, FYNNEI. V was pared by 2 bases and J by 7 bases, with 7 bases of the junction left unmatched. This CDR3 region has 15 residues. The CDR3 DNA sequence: TGTGCCAGCAGTGAATTTAGCGGGGGGGCCGATGAGCAGTACTTC. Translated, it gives CASSEFSGGADEQYF.

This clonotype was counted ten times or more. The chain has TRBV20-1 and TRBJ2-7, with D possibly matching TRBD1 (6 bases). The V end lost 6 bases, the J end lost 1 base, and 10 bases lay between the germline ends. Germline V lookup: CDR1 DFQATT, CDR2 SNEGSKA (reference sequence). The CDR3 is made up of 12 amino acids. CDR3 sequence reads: CSAWDNSYEQYF. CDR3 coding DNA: TGCAGTGCGTGGGACAATTCCTACGAGCAGTACTTC.

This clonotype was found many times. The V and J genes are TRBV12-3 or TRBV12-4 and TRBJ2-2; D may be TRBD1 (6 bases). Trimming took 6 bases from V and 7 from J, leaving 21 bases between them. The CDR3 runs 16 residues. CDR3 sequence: CASRRSWDTLFGELFF. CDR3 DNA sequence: TGTGCCAGCAGACGATCATGGGACACCTTGTTCGGGGAGCTGTTTTTT.

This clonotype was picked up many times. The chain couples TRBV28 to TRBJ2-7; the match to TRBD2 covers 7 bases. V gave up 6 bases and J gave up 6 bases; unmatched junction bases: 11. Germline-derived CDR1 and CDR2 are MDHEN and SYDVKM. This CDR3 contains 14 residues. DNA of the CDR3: TGTGCCAGCAGCTCAGCGGGGATGGGGCGCGAGCAGTACTTC. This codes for CASSSAGMGREQYF.

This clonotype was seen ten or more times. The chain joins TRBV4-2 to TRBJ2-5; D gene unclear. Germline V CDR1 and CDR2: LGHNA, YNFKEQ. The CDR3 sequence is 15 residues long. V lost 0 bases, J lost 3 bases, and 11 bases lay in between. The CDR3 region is CASSQDRSGEETQYF. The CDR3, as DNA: TGTGCCAGCAGCCAAGATAGGTCAGGAGAAGAGACCCAGTACTTC.